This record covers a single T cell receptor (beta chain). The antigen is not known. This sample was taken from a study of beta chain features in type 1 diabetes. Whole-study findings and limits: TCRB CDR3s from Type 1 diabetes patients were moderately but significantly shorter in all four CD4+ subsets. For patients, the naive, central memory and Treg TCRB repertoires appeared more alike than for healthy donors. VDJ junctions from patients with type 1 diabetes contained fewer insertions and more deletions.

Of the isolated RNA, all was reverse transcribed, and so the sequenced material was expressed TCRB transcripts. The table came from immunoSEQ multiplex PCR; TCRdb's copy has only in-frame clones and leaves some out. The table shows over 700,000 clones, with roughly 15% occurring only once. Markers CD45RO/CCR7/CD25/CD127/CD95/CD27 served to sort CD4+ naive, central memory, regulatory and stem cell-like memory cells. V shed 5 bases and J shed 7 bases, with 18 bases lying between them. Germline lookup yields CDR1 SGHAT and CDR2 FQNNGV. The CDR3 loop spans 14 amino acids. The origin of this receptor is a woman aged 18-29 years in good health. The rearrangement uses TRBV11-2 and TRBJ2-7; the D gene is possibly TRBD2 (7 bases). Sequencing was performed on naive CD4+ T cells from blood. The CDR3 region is CASSVKGGAGEQYF. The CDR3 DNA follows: TGTGCCAGCAGCGTAAAAGGGGGGGCCGGAGAGCAGTACTTC.